One sample yielded the 12 T cell receptor beta chains listed below, sequenced in a study of blood T cell repertoires in COVID-19. Some clones are missing from TCRdb's copy, which holds only in-frame ones; the method was immunoSEQ multiplex PCR. Found here are fewer than 450,000 clones, approximately 91% of them singletons; the top ten hold just under 7.5%. Material for sequencing was peripheral blood. The receptor set was obtained from an older woman with COVID-19, enrolled during active disease.

V gene TRBV7-9 combines with J gene TRBJ2-2, with 14 bases lining up with TRBD2. After removal of 3 bases from V and 6 bases from J, the junction contained 3 bases not matched to a gene. The CDR3 spans 16 residues. In germline, CDR1 is SEHNR, CDR2 FQNEAQ (reference sequence). The CDR3 DNA is TGTGCCAGCAGCTTCGGACTAGCGGGGGGCCCCGGGGAGCTGTTTTTT. Protein: CASSFGLAGGPGELFF.

The chain joins TRBV5-1 to TRBJ2-1, with TRBD1 matching over 7 bases. Trimming removed 2 bases from V and 4 bases from J; junction bases left unmatched: 6. The CDR3 loop spans 15 amino acids. CDR1 and CDR2 from the germline V gene are SGHRS and YFSETQ. CDR3 DNA: TGCGCCAGCAGCTTCTGGTCAGGGGGATACAATGAGCAGTTCTTC. Translated, it gives CASSFWSGGYNEQFF.

The chain recombines TRBV5-1 with TRBJ1-3, with unresolved D. The CDR3 contains 14 residues. With 5 bases removed from V and 0 bases from J, the gap between germline ends came to 9 bases. Germline lookup yields CDR1 SGHRS and CDR2 YFSETQ. The CDR3 loop is CASRLETSGNTIYF. The CDR3 bases are TGCGCCAGCAGGCTGGAGACCTCTGGAAACACCATATATTTT.

This clone was seen ten or more times. V and J are TRBV5-1 and TRBJ2-7; perhaps TRBD1 as D (5 bases). The CDR3 is made up of 14 amino acids. Germline CDR1 and CDR2: SGHRS and YFSETQ. The ends were cut back, 0 bases at V and 7 bases at J, with 14 bases in the middle. The CDR3 coding sequence is TGCGCCAGCAGCTTGGGGTCAGGGTCCTGGGAGCAGTACTTC. The encoded protein is CASSLGSGSWEQYF.

The chain carries TRBV11-2 and TRBJ2-3; 7 bases align to TRBD2. The germline gives CDR1 SGHAT, CDR2 FQNNGV. The length of the CDR3 is 13 residues. V dropped 5 bases and J dropped 4; count of bases not matched to a gene: 3. The CDR3 loop reads CASSRSGADTQYF. The DNA for the CDR3 is TGTGCCAGCAGCAGAAGCGGGGCAGATACGCAGTATTTT.

The V gene is TRBV30, the J gene TRBJ1-1; D is perhaps TRBD1 (5 bases). Germline values: CDR1 GTSNPN, CDR2 SVGIG (reference sequence). The CDR3 covers 12 residues. V shed 2 bases and J shed 8 bases, with 12 bases lying between them. The DNA of the CDR3 is TGTGCCTGGAGTTCCGGGGGAACCGAAGCTTTCTTT. This encodes CAWSSGGTEAFF.

The chain uses TRBV7-6 and TRBJ2-1; 12 bases fit TRBD2. The CDR3 length is 14 residues. Germline assignment: CDR1 SGHVS and CDR2 FNYEAQ. The junction had 6 bases not matched to a gene; V was cut back by 5 bases and J by 10 bases. Here the CDR3 DNA reads TGTGCCAGCAGCGAACTAGCGGGGGGCGAAGAGCAGTTCTTC. Translating it yields CASSELAGGEEQFF.

The chain employs TRBV11-2 and TRBJ1-1; 7 bases match TRBD1. The CDR3 is 15 residues long. V shed 2 bases and J 4 bases; nucleotides not matched to a gene: 7. Germline CDR1 reads SGHAT; CDR2 reads FQNNGV. CDR3 bases: TGTGCCAGCAGCTTAATCAAGGGGGCCTTCACTGAAGCTTTCTTT. Protein: CASSLIKGAFTEAFF.

This chain links TRBV6-2 or TRBV6-3 with TRBJ2-5; a weak D match, TRBD2 (6 bases). V was pared by 2 bases and J by 5 bases, with 15 bases between. CDR1 and CDR2 (germline): MNHEY, SVGEGT. The CDR3 has 15 residues. CDR3 protein: CASSYLPGDRETQYF. The CDR3 region has the DNA TGTGCCAGCAGTTACCTCCCGGGGGATAGGGAGACCCAGTACTTC.

The J gene is TRBJ1-1, the V gene TRBV7-9; TRBD1 agrees at 8 bases. From germline, CDR1 is SEHNR and CDR2 FQNEAQ (reference sequence). The CDR3 consists of 13 residues. V lost 4 bases to trimming and J lost 12 bases; unmatched junction nucleotides: 10. The CDR3 DNA reads as TGTGCCAGCAGCTCCACGGACAGGGCAGAATCTTTCTTT. Encoded protein: CASSSTDRAESFF.

The chain has TRBV7-4 and TRBJ2-3; 10 nucleotides match TRBD1. CDR1 and CDR2 (germline): SGHVT, SQSDAQ. This CDR3 has 17 residues. Trimming at V came to 4 bases and at J to 0 bases, leaving 7 bases not matched to a gene. The CDR3, as DNA: TGTGCCAGCAGCTGCCGACAGGGGGCACACAGCACAGATACGCAGTATTTT. Protein product: CASSCRQGAHSTDTQYF.

The chain has TRBV12-3 or TRBV12-4 and TRBJ1-2; no reliable D call. V lost 3 bases and J 5 bases, leaving 10 bases between the germline ends. The CDR3 contains 13 residues. The CDR3 nucleotides are TGTGCCAGCAGTTTGGGCCCTGGGTATGGCTACACCTTC. This gives the protein CASSLGPGYGYTF.